This T cell receptor beta chain was observed in a study of early T cells in non-severe SARS-CoV-2 infection (dated by TCRdb to the early 2020s). Concerning the study at large: TCR sequencing used bulk RNA from unsorted whole blood, so alpha and beta chains could not be paired. Overall results and qualifications from the work: VDJdb matching was skewed toward anti-spike CD8 responses and likely underestimated virus-specific expansions by missing private and CD4 specificities.

A case-control design nested within a healthcare worker cohort in London, UK, was used, with weekly nasopharyngeal swab PCR tests and blood sampling performed. Healthcare workers were enrolled in the week of the UK lockdown, from 23 to 31 March 2020, and were followed every week for up to roughly 15 weeks. This clonotype was counted a few times. Its antigen remains undetermined. The input lacks base qualities; no much larger clone sits a single base away. Library construction relied on 5' RACE. Reads for this sample came from a NextSeq 500. In the TCR library protocol, unique molecular identifiers were attached to individual cDNA molecules to correct for PCR bias and sequencing error. TCR alpha and beta chains were both sequenced, and the abundances of alpha and beta sequences in each sample were closely correlated with each other. Per the original workflow: Decombinator V4 was used to annotate the V gene, J gene and CDR3 of the TCR sequences. Expanded TCRs were defined as changing significantly between any two time points under a Poisson model with p below 0.0001. TCR abundances were normalised to the total number of TCRs sequenced per sample and were expressed as counts per million. VDJdb, accessed on 1 November 2021, was searched for TCRs annotated for CMV, EBV and SARS-CoV-2, and TCRs annotated for more than one antigen were excluded. TCRdb took the public reads, trimmed them with fastp at Q25, ran MiXCR for clone calling and kept in-frame beta chains. Entries that share a CDR3 protein sequence are merged under the most common genes and DNA. Here the V and J calls rest on TCRdb's processing, not on the authors' analysis. This sample holds tens of thousands of distinct CDR3 sequences; roughly 8.8% were observed only once. The top ten constitute about a fifth of the sample.

The TCR sequence derives from an adult who was a healthcare worker with PCR-confirmed SARS-CoV-2 infection or an uninfected control (not recorded which). The sequencing input was whole blood.

The DNA sequence is given as TGCGCCAGCACCTGGGGGACTAGCGGGACAGATACGCAGTATTTT. Its translation reads: CASTWGTSGTDTQYF. Rearrangement joined TRBV5-1 to TRBJ2-3; 12 central nucleotides agree with TRBD2. Germline trimming: 6 bases from V, 3 bases from J; junction bases outside gene matches: 5. From the cysteine through the phenylalanine, the CDR3 covers 15 amino acids. Just CDR3 DNA is preserved here, 45 bases in frame from base 1. CDR1 and CDR2 are drawn from the germline V gene: SGHRS, YFSETQ.